The sequence of this T cell receptor (beta chain) was determined in a study of a mutant IDH1 vaccine in newly diagnosed glioma. The overall study: Once 4-6 weeks had passed after radiotherapy alone, vaccination started, or it started with temozolomide cycles. Whole-study findings and limits: Among patients, roughly 93% showed immune responses induced by the vaccine.

The CDR3 contains 15 residues. V lost 0 bases to trimming and J lost 3 bases, with 11 bases between them. Germline values: CDR1 WNHNN, CDR2 SYGVQD (reference sequence). Profiling relied on immunoSEQ multiplex PCR, and the TCRdb table lists in-frame clones only, not all of them. The table lists roughly 50,000 clones, more than 75% of them singletons, with about 4.9% in the top ten. As to this clone: Its antigen is undetermined.

Time point meaning: week 47, end of study. All doses held 300 ug of mutant IDH1 20-mer peptide, with topical imiquimod. Each patient was administered eight vaccinations, scheduled in weeks 1, 3, 5, 7, 11, 15, 19 and 23. This receptor was obtained from a middle-aged woman with glioma. Some clones in this sample may be carry-over from other donors' samples. V usage is TRBV10-1 and J usage is TRBJ1-1, with D possibly being TRBD1 (6 bases). The starting material was PBMCs, obtained from a glioma patient whose treatment included an IDH1 peptide vaccine. The CDR3 bases are TGCGCCAGCAGTGAGTCGTTGGGGGCTGACACTGAAGCTTTCTTT. It codes for CASSESLGADTEAFF.